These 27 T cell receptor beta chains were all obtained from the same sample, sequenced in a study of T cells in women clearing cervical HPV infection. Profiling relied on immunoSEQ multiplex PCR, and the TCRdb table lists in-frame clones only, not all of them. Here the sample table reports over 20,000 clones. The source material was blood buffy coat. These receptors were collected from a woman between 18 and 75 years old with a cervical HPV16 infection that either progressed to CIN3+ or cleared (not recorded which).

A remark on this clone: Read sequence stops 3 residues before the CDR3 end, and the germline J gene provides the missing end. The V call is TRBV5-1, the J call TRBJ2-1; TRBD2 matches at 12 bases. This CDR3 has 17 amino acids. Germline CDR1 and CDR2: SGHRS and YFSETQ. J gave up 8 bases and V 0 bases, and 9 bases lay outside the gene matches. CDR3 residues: CASSLAASGGASHEQFF. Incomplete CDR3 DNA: TGCGCCAGCAGCTTGGCGGCTAGCGGGGGGGCTTCTCATGAG.

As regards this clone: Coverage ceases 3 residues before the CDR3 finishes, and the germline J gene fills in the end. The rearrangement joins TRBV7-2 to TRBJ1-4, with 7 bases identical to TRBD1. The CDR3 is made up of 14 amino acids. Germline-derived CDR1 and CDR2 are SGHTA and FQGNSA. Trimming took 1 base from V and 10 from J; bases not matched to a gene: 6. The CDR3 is CASSLVVGQAKLFF. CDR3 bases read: TGTGCCAGCAGCTTAGTCGTCGGACAGGCAAAA.

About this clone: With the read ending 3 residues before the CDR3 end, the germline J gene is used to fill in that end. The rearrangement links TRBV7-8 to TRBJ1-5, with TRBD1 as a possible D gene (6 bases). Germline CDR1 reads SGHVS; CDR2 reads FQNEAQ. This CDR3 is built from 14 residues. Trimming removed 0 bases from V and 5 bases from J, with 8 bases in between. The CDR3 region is CASSLAGGHQPQHF. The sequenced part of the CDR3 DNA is TGTGCCAGCAGCTTAGCAGGGGGACATCAGCCC. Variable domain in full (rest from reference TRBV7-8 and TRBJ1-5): GAGVSQSPRYKVAKRGQDVALRCDPISGHVSLFWYQQALGQGPEFLTYFQNEAQLDKSGLPSDRFFAERPEGSVSTLKIQRTQQEDSAVYLCASSLAGGHQPQHFGDGTRLSIL.

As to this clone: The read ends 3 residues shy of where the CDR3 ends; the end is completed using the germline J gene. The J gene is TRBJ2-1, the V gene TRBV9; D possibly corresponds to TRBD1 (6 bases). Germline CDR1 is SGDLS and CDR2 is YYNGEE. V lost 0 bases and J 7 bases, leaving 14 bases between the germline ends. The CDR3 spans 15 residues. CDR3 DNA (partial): TGTGCCAGCAGCGTAGACCCAGGGGATAGGAATGAG. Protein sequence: CASSVDPGDRNE. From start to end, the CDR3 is CASSVDPGDRNEQFF.

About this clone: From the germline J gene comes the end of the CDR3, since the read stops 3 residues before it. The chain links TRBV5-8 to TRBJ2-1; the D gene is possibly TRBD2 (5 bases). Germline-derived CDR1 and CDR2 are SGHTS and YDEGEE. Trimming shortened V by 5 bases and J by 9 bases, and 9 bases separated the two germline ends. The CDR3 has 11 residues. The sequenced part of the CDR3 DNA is TGTGCCAGCAGTCGCCGGGGTGAG. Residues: CASSRRGE. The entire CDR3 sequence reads CASSRRGEQFF.

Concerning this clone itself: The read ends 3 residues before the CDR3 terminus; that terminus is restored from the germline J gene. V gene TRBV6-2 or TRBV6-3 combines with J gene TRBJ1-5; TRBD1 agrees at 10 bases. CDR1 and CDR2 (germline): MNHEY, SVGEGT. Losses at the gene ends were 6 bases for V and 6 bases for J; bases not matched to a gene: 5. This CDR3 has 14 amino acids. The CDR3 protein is CASRLTGGGQPQHF. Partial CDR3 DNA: TGTGCCAGCAGATTGACAGGGGGCGGTCAGCCC.

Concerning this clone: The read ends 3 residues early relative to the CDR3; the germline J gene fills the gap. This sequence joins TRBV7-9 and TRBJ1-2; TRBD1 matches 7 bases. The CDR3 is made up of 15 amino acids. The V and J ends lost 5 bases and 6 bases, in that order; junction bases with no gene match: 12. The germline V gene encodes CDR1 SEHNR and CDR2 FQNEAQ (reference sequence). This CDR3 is CASSLVARGVDGYTF. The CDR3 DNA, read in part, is TGTGCCAGCAGCCTCGTTGCCAGGGGGGTGGATGGC.

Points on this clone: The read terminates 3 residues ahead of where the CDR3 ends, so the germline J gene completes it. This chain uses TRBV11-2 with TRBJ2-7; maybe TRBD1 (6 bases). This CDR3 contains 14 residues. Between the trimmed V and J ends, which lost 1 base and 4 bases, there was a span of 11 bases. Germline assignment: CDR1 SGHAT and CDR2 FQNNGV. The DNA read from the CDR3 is TGTGCCAGCAGCTTAGGCACACAGGGATACGAG. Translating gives CASSLGTQGYE. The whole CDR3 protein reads CASSLGTQGYEQYF.

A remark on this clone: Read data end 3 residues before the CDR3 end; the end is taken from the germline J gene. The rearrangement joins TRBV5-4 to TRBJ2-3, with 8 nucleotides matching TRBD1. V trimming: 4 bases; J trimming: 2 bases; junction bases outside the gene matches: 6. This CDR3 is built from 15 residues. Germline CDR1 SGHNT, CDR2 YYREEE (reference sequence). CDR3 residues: CASSRQGAFTDTQYF. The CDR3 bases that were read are TGTGCCAGCAGCCGCCAGGGGGCGTTCACAGATACG.

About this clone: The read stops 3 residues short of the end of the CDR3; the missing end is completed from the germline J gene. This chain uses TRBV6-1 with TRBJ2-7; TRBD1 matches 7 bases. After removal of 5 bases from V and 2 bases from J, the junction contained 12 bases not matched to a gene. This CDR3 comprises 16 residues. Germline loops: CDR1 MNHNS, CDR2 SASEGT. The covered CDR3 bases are TGTGCCAGCAGTCAAGATCGCGGACAGGCCGCCTACGAG. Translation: CASSQDRGQAAYE. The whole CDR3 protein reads CASSQDRGQAAYEQYF.

CDR3 loop: CASSGRGQGQPQHF. The sequenced CDR3 bases are TGTGCCAGTAGTGGCAGGGGGCAAGGTCAGCCC. The V and J genes are TRBV19 and TRBJ1-5, with TRBD1 matching over 8 bases. The sequenced fragment ends 3 residues before the CDR3 boundary, so the rest is inferred from the germline J gene. J gave up 6 bases and V 5 bases, and 6 bases lay outside the gene matches. Per the germline V gene, CDR1 is LNHDA and CDR2 is SQIVND (reference sequence). This CDR3 has 14 residues. Variable domain in full (rest from reference TRBV19 and TRBJ1-5): DGGITQSPKYLFRKEGQNVTLSCEQNLNHDAMYWYRQDPGQGLRLIYYSQIVNDFQKGDIAEGYSVSREKKESFPLTVTSAQKNPTAFYLCASSGRGQGQPQHFGDGTRLSIL.

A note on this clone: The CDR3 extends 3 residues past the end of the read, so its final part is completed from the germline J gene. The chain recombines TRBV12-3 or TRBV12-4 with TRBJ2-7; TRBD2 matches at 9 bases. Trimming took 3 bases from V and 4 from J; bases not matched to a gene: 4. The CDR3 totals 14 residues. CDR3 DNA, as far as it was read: TGTGCCAGCAGTTTGTCAGCGGGAGGATACGAG. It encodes CASSLSAGGYE. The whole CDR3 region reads CASSLSAGGYEQYF.

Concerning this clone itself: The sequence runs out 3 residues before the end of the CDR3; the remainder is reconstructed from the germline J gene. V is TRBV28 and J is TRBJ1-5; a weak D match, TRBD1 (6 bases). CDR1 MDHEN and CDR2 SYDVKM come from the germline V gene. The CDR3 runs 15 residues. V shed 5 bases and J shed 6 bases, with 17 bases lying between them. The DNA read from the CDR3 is TGTGCCAGCAGTGCCGGGACACGGGGCGGTCAGCCC. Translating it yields CASSAGTRGGQP. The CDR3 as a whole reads CASSAGTRGGQPQHF. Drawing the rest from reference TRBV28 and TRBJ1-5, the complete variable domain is DVKVTQSSRYLVKRTGEKVFLECVQDMDHENMFWYRQDPGLGLRLIYFSYDVKMKEKGDIPEGYSVSREKKERFSLILESASTNQTSMYLCASSAGTRGGQPQHFGDGTRLSIL.

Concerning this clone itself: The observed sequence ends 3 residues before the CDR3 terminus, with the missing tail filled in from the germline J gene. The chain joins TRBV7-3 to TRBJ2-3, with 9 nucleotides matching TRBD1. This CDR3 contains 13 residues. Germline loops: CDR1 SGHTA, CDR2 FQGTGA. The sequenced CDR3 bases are TGTGCCAGCAGCTCCACCGGACAGGGGACG. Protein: CASSSTGQGT. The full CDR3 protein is CASSSTGQGTQYF.

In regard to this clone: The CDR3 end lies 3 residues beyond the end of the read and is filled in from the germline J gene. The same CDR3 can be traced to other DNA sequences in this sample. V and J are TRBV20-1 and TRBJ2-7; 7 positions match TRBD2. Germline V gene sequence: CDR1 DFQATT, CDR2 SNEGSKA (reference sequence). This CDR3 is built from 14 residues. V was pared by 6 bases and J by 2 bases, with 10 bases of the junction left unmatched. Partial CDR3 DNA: TGCAGTGCACCCGTTGGGGGGGGACCCTACGAG. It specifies CSAPVGGGPYE. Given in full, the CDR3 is CSAPVGGGPYEQYF.

CDR3 DNA, as far as it was read: TGCGCCAGCAGTGAAACTGCAGCGAACGAG. Its protein product is CASSETAANE. The entire CDR3 reads CASSETAANEQYF. The rearrangement joins TRBV10-2 to TRBJ2-7; D gene ambiguous. The CDR3 extends 3 residues past the end of the read, so its final part is completed from the germline J gene. The ends were cut back, 3 bases at V and 5 bases at J, with 11 bases in the middle. The CDR3 loop spans 13 amino acids. Germline CDR1 WSHSY, CDR2 SAAADI.

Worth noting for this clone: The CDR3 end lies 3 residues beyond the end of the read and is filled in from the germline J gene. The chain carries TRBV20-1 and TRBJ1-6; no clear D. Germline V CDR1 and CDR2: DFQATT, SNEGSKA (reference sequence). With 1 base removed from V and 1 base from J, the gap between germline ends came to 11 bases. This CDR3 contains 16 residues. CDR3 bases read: TGCAGTGCTAGAGTCGGGGTAGTATCCTATAATTCACCC. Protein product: CSARVGVVSYNSP. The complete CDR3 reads CSARVGVVSYNSPLHF.

The CDR3 loop is CASSSRTSGNNEQFF. The sequenced CDR3 bases are TGTGCCAGCAGCTCCAGGACTAGCGGGAACAATGAG. This chain connects TRBV7-9 to TRBJ2-1; 12 bases match TRBD2. The read finishes 3 residues shy of the CDR3 end, and the germline J gene is used to complete it. V was clipped by 4 bases and J by 5 bases; unmatched bases: 3. The CDR3 totals 15 residues. Germline CDR1 SEHNR, CDR2 FQNEAQ (reference sequence).

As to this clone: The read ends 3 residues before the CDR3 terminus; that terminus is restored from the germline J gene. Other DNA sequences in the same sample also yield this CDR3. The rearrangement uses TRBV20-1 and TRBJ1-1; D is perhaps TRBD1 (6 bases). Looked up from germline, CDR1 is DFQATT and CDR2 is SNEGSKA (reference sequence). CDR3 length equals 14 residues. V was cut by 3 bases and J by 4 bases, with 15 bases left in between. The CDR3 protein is CSASSPTRGTEAFF. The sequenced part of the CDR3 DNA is TGCAGTGCTAGCAGCCCTACCAGGGGCACTGAA.

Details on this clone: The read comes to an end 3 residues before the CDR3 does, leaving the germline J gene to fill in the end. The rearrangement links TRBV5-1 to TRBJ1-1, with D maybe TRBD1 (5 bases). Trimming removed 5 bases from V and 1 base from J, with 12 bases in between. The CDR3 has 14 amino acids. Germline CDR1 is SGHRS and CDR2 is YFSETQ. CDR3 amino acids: CASRFGAANTEAFF. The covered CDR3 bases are TGCGCCAGCAGATTTGGGGCGGCGAACACTGAA.

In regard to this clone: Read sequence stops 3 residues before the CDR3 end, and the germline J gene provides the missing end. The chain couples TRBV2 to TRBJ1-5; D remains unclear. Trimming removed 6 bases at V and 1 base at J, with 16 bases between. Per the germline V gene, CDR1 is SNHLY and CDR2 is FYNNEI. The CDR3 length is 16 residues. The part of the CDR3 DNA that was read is TGTGCCAGCAGCGTCCCAGCGGCTGGCAGCAATCAGCCC. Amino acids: CASSVPAAGSNQP. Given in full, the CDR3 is CASSVPAAGSNQPQHF.

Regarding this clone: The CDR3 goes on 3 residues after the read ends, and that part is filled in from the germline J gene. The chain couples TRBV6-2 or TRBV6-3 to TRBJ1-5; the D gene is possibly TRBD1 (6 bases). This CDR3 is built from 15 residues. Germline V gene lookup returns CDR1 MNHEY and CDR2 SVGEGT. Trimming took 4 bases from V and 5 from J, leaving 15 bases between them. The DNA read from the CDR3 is TGTGCCAGCAGTTCAAGCCGGGACAACTATCAGCCC. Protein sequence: CASSSSRDNYQP. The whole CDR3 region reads CASSSSRDNYQPQHF.

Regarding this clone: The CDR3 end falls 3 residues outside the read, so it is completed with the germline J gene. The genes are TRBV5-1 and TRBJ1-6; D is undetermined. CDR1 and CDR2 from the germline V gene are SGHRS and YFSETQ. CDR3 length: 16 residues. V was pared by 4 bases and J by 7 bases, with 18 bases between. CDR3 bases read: TGCGCCAGCAGCCCGCAGGCCCGGTCGGGGAATTCACCC. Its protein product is CASSPQARSGNSP. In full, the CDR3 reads CASSPQARSGNSPLHF.

This CDR3 reads CARSPEMNTEAFF. The DNA read from the CDR3 is TGTGCCAGAAGCCCAGAGATGAACACTGAA. This rearrangement joins TRBV5-3 to TRBJ1-1; D ambiguous. The CDR3 end falls 3 residues outside the read, so it is completed with the germline J gene. TRBV5-3 qualifies as an ORF whose function is uncertain. The ends were cut back, 4 bases at V and 0 bases at J, with 7 bases in the middle. This CDR3 region has 13 residues.

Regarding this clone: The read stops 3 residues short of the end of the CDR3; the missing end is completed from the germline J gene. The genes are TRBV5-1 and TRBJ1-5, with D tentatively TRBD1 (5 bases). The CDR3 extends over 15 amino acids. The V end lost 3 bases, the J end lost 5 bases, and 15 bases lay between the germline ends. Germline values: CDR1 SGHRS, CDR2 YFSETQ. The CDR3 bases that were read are TGCGCCAGCAGCTCCACGGGCAGGGCGGATCAGCCC. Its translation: CASSSTGRADQP. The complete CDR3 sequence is CASSSTGRADQPQHF.

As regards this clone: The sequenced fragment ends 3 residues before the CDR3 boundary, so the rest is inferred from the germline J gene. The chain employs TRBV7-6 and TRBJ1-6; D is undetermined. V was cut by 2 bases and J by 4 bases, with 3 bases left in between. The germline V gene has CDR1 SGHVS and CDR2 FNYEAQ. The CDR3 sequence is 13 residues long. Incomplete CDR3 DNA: TGTGCCAGCAGCTTACTGTATAATTCACCC. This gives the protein CASSLLYNSP. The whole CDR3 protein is CASSLLYNSPLHF.

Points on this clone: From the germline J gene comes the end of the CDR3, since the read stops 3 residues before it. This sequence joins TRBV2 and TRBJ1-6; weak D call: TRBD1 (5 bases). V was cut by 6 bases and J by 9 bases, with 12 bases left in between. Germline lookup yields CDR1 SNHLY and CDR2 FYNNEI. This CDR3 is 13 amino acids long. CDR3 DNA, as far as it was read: TGTGCCAGCAGGGCGGGGGTTGGTTCACCC. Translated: CASRAGVGSP. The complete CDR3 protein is CASRAGVGSPLHF.